These T cell receptor beta chains were read from a single sample in a study of identical twins. TCRdb re-called the 5' RACE reads with MiXCR, one entry per CDR3 protein. The data contain some 330,000 distinct CDR3 sequences, around 9% of them singletons. What was sequenced was naive T cells sorted from blood. These receptors were taken from a woman aged 45-65 years in good health. The CDR3 runs from the conserved cysteine through the conserved F or W. Fields, in order: D gene, clone size, J gene, V gene, CDR3 DNA, CDR3 protein. The D gene is left open where the match is weak. The size of a clone is reported for some rows only, either as once, few or many, or as a class for expanded clones.

D: TRBD2
size: -
J: TRBJ2-1
V: TRBV6-4
DNA: TGTGCCAGCAGTGACTTAGCGGGAGCTGAGCAGTTCTTC
CDR3: CASSDLAGAEQFF

D: -
size: few
J: TRBJ2-1
V: TRBV10-2
DNA: TGCGCCAGCAGGGGGCTCGTACACAGCTCCTACAATGAGCAGTTCTTC
CDR3: CASRGLVHSSYNEQFF

D: -
size: few
J: TRBJ1-1
V: TRBV3-1
DNA: TGTGCCAGCAGCCAAGCGGGGGGGAACACTGAAGCTTTCTTT
CDR3: CASSQAGGNTEAFF

D: -
size: many
J: TRBJ2-5
V: TRBV12-3/TRBV12-4
DNA: TGTGCCAGCAGGGCTATTCGGGGCCAAGAGACCCAGTACTTC
CDR3: CASRAIRGQETQYF

D: -
size: many
J: TRBJ1-1
V: TRBV10-3
DNA: TGTGCCATCAGTACCACAGGGAGGGGGACTGAAGCTTTCTTT
CDR3: CAISTTGRGTEAFF

D: -
size: many
J: TRBJ1-3
V: TRBV20-1
DNA: TGCAGTGCTAGAGATGACGGAAACACCATATATTTT
CDR3: CSARDDGNTIYF

D: TRBD2
size: -
J: TRBJ2-5
V: TRBV5-5
DNA: TGTGCCAGCAGCTTGAACTTGGGACTACCGCAAGAGACCCAGTACTTC
CDR3: CASSLNLGLPQETQYF

D: -
size: -
J: TRBJ1-5
V: TRBV7-9
DNA: TGTGCCAGCAGCCGCCCCGGAGATCAGCCCCAGCATTTT
CDR3: CASSRPGDQPQHF

D: -
size: few
J: TRBJ1-1
V: TRBV5-1
DNA: TGCGCCAGCAGCTCAAAAATTCCAGGATCGGAAGCTTTCTTT
CDR3: CASSSKIPGSEAFF

D: -
size: -
J: TRBJ2-4
V: TRBV2
DNA: TGTGCCAGCAACCCCGTTTCGCCGCTAGCCAAAAACATTCAGTACTTC
CDR3: CASNPVSPLAKNIQYF

D: -
size: many
J: TRBJ2-7
V: TRBV5-6
DNA: TGTGCCAGCAGCTTGTGGAAGGCATACGAGCAGTACTTC
CDR3: CASSLWKAYEQYF

D: -
size: many
J: TRBJ2-4
V: TRBV5-6
DNA: TGTGCCAGCAGCTTGAATCGTTTAGCCAAAAACATTCAGTACTTC
CDR3: CASSLNRLAKNIQYF

D: -
size: few
J: TRBJ1-6
V: TRBV18
DNA: TGTGCCAGCACTCAGGAGAATAATTCACCCCTCCACTTT
CDR3: CASTQENNSPLHF

D: -
size: few
J: TRBJ1-1
V: TRBV7-2
DNA: TGTGCCAGCAGCGCCTTCACTCGGGAAGCTTTCTTT
CDR3: CASSAFTREAFF

D: -
size: many
J: TRBJ1-1
V: TRBV5-1
DNA: TGCGCCAGCAGCTTGAGACAGCCGAACACTGAAGCTTTCTTT
CDR3: CASSLRQPNTEAFF